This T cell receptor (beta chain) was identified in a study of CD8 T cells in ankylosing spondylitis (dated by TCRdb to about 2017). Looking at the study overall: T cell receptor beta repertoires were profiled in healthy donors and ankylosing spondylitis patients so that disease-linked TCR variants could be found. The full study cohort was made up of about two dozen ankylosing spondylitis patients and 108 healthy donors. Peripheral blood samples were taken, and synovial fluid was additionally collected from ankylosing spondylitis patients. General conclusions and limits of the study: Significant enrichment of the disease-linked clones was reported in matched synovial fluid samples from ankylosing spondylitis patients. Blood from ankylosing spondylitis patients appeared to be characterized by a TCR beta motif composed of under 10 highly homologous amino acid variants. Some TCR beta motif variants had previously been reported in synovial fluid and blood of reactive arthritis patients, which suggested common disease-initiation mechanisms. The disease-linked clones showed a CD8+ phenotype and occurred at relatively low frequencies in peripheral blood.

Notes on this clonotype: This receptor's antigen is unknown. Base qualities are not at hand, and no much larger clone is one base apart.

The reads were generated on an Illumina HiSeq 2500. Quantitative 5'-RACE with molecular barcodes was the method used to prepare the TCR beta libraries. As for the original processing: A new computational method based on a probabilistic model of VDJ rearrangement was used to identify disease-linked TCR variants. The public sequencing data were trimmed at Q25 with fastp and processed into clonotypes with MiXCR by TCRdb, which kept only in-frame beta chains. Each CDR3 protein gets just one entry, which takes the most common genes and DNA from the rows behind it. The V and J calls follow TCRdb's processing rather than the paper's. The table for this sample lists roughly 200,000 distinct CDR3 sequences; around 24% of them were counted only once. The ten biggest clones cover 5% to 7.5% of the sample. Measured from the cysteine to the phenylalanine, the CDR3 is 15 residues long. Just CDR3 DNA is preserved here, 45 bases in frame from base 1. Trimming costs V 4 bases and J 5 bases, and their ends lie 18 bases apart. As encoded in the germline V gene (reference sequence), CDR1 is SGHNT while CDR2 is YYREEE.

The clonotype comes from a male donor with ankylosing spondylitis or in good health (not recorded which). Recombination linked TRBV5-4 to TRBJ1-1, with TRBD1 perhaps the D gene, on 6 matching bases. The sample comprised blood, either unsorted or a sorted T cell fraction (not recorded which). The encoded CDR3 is CASSLAGAGGTEAFF. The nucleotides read TGTGCCAGCAGCCTCGCGGGGGCGGGGGGGACTGAAGCTTTCTTT. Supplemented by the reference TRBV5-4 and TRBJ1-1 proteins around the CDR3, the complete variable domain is ETGVTQSPTHLIKTRGQQVTLRCSSQSGHNTVSWYQQALGQGPQFIFQYYREEENGRGNFPPRFSGLQFPNYSSELNVNALELDDSALYLCASSLAGAGGTEAFFGQGTRLTVV.